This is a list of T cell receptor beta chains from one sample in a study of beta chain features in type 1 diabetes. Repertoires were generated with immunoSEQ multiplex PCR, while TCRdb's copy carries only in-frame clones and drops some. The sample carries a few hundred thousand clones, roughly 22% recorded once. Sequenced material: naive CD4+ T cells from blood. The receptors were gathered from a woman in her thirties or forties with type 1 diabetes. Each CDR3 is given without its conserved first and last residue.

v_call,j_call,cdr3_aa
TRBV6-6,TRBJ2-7,ASRRALQAYEQY
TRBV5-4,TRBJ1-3,ASSRPGSSGNTIY
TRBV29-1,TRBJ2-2,SVSRQGDTGELF
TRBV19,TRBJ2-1,ASSGSGGASYNEQF
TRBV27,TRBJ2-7,ASGAGFNEQY
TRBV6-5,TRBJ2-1,ASRRGNEQF
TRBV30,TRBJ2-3,AWSVQRETQY
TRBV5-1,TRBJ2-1,ASTGQGYEQF
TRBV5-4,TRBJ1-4,ASSSDSQGEKLF
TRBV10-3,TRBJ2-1,AISDRGNEQF
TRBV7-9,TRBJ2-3,ASSHGQGRGDTQY
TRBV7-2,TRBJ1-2,ASSQTGGQGYT
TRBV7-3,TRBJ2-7,ASSRGSWNEQY
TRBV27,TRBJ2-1,ASSFPGLAGSEQF
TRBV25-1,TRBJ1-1,ASIKGEGNTEAF
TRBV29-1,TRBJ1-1,SARQEITEAF
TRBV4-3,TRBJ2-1,ASSQDPGGVDNEQF
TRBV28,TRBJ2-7,ASNLPGQGYEQY
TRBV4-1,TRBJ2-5,ASSRLAREETQY
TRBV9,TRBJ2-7,ASSVGPPTEAYEQY
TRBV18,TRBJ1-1,ASSPTANTEAF
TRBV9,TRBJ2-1,ASSRPGGPYEQF
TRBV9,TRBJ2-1,ASSVRQGYNEQF
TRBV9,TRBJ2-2,ASSTMTGAGELF
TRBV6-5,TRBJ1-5,ASSPGQASNQPQH
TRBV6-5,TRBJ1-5,ASSGQGANQPQH
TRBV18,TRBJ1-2,ASSPRDSGNYGYT
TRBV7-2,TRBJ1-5,ASSLDRAQPQH
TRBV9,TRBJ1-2,ASSPSDRGYGYT